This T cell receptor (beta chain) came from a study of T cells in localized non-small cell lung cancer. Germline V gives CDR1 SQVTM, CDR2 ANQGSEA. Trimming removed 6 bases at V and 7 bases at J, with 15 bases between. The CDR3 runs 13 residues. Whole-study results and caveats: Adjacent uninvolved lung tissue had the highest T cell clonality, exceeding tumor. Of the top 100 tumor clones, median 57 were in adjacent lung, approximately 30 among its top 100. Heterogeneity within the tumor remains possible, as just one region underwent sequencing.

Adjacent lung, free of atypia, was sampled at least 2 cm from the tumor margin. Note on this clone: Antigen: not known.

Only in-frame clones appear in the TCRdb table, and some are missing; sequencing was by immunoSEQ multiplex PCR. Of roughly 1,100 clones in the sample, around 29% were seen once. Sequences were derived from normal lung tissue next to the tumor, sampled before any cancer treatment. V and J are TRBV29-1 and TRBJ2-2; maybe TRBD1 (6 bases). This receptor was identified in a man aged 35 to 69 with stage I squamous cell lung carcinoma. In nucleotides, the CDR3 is TGCAGCGTCGGGACACTCACAGGCGGGGAGCTGTTTTTT. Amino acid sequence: CSVGTLTGGELFF.